This is a list of T cell receptor beta chains from one sample in a study of T cell changes during pregnancy in multiple sclerosis. Sequencing was performed with immunoSEQ multiplex PCR; in TCRdb, only in-frame clones are kept and a portion is missing. The sample gives about 41,000 clones, 85% to 95% of which show up once; 5.5% to 8% is in the top ten. Source: CD8+ T cells from peripheral blood mononuclear cells, taken in the third trimester of pregnancy. The receptors were gathered from a female donor with multiple sclerosis, enrolled in a pregnancy study. Both conserved end residues are part of each CDR3. A D gene is named only where the DNA matches it firmly. Some rows have no size entry. The others give once, few or many, or a class for an expanded clone.

clone_size d_call cdr3_length j_call v_call cdr3_aa cdr3_nt
NA NA 14 TRBJ2-5 TRBV9 CASSVSGGEETQYF TGTGCCAGCAGCGTCAGCGGAGGGGAAGAGACCCAGTACTTC
NA NA 15 TRBJ2-5 TRBV13 CASSLGARGRETQYF TGTGCCAGCAGCTTAGGAGCCAGGGGTAGAGAGACCCAGTACTTC
NA NA 12 TRBJ2-7 TRBV5-6 CASSLGQTEQYF TGTGCCAGCAGCTTGGGACAGACCGAGCAGTACTTC
NA TRBD1 13 TRBJ1-2 TRBV30 CAWSEGGGDGYTF TGTGCCTGGAGCGAAGGAGGGGGCGACGGCTACACCTTC
NA NA 13 TRBJ1-4 TRBV28 CASGASTNEKLFF TGTGCCAGCGGAGCCTCAACTAATGAAAAACTGTTTTTT
NA NA 16 TRBJ2-7 TRBV2 CASSEALVIGSYEQYF TGTGCCAGCAGTGAAGCCTTAGTGATCGGCTCCTACGAGCAGTACTTC
NA NA 13 TRBJ1-1 TRBV29-1 CSVVVPGRTEAFF TGCAGCGTTGTGGTCCCGGGTCGGACTGAAGCTTTCTTT
NA NA 13 TRBJ2-7 TRBV28 CASSWGASYEQYF TGTGCCAGCAGTTGGGGAGCCTCCTACGAGCAGTACTTC
NA NA 17 TRBJ2-5 TRBV7-9 CASSPIRGGSDKETQYF TGTGCCAGCAGCCCGATTCGCGGGGGCAGCGATAAAGAGACCCAGTACTTC
NA TRBD2 17 TRBJ2-1 TRBV7-3 CASSLTVSSGGTDEQFF TGTGCCAGCAGCTTAACGGTCTCCAGCGGGGGTACTGATGAGCAGTTCTTC
NA TRBD1 15 TRBJ2-1 TRBV2 CASSEGAVDNNEQFF TGTGCCAGCAGCGAGGGGGCGGTGGATAACAATGAGCAGTTCTTC
NA NA 13 TRBJ2-1 TRBV7-2 CASSSHIRGEQFF TGTGCCAGCAGCTCCCATATACGAGGTGAGCAGTTCTTC
NA NA 20 TRBJ2-5 TRBV5-1 CASLTSQGGGLPSVGETQYF TGCGCCAGCCTTACCTCACAGGGGGGGGGACTACCGAGCGTAGGAGAGACCCAGTACTTC
once NA 14 TRBJ1-6 TRBV19 CASSTGEPNSPLHF TGTGCCAGTAGTACAGGGGAACCCAATTCACCCCTCCACTTT
NA NA 14 TRBJ2-7 TRBV7-9 CASGQSAGGYEQYF TGTGCCAGCGGACAGTCCGCTGGTGGATACGAGCAGTACTTC
NA TRBD1 13 TRBJ1-4 TRBV7-9 CASSAGTGEKLFF TGTGCCAGCAGCGCAGGGACAGGGGAAAAACTGTTTTTT
NA TRBD1 13 TRBJ1-1 TRBV27 CASSFNRGTEAFF TGTGCCAGCAGTTTTAACAGGGGTACTGAAGCTTTCTTT
once NA 17 TRBJ1-2 TRBV2 CASSEIRFWGVVYGYTF TGTGCCAGCAGTGAAATCCGGTTCTGGGGGGTTGTCTATGGCTACACCTTC
NA TRBD2 17 TRBJ2-2 TRBV4-3 CASSQDDLAGSTGELFF TGCGCCAGCAGCCAAGATGACCTAGCGGGTAGCACCGGGGAGCTGTTTTTT
NA NA 14 TRBJ1-1 TRBV9 CASSVRSLNTEAFF TGTGCCAGCAGCGTACGCAGTTTGAACACTGAAGCTTTCTTT
NA NA 14 TRBJ1-5 TRBV7-8 CASSLGGINQPQHF TGTGCCAGCAGCTTAGGAGGTATCAATCAGCCCCAGCATTTT
NA TRBD1 15 TRBJ2-5 TRBV25-1 CASSEYSTGGETQYF TGTGCCAGCAGTGAATATTCGACAGGGGGAGAGACCCAGTACTTC
NA NA 18 TRBJ2-3 TRBV28 CASSSPLPMSGEADTQYF TGTGCCAGCAGTTCCCCCCTACCGATGAGCGGAGAAGCAGATACGCAGTATTTT
few NA 13 TRBJ2-7 TRBV11-2 CASSLVRTVEQYF TGTGCCAGCAGCTTAGTGCGAACAGTCGAGCAGTACTTC
NA NA 14 TRBJ2-3 TRBV19 CASRKQGPTDTQYF TGTGCCAGTAGGAAACAGGGACCCACAGATACGCAGTATTTT
NA NA 14 TRBJ1-5 TRBV25-1 CASSEFTANQPQHF TGTGCCAGCAGTGAATTTACAGCCAATCAGCCCCAGCATTTT
once TRBD2 16 TRBJ2-1 TRBV28 CASSSRLAGGNNEQFF TGTGCCAGCAGTTCCCGACTAGCGGGAGGGAACAATGAGCAGTTCTTC
NA TRBD2 14 TRBJ2-1 TRBV7-3 CASSLSGSGGEQFF TGTGCCAGCAGCTTAAGCGGGAGTGGCGGTGAGCAGTTCTTC
NA NA 15 TRBJ2-1 TRBV19 CASSTSGVGRNEQFF TGTGCCAGTAGTACATCAGGGGTAGGTCGCAATGAGCAGTTCTTC
NA NA 14 TRBJ2-7 TRBV6-6 CASSYSWGPYEQYF TGTGCCAGCAGTTACTCGTGGGGCCCATACGAGCAGTACTTC
few TRBD1 15 TRBJ2-7 TRBV7-9 CASSSRDSATYEQYF TGTGCCAGCAGCTCACGGGACAGTGCAACCTACGAGCAGTACTTC
NA TRBD1 15 TRBJ1-1 TRBV5-5 CASSQEEDREAEAFF TGCGCCAGCAGCCAAGAGGAGGACAGGGAGGCTGAAGCTTTCTTT
NA TRBD2 12 TRBJ2-1 TRBV4-2 CASSLAGGEQFF TGTGCCAGCAGCCTGGCGGGGGGGGAGCAGTTCTTC
NA NA 15 TRBJ2-3 TRBV19 CASSIDPEGTDTQYF TGTGCCAGTAGTATAGATCCGGAGGGGACAGATACGCAGTATTTT
NA NA 15 TRBJ2-3 TRBV6-5 CASSFGSAFTDTQYF TGTGCCAGCAGTTTCGGGAGCGCCTTCACAGATACGCAGTATTTT
once NA 18 TRBJ2-2 TRBV7-5 CARSLTSHDRVVTGELFF TGTGCCAGAAGCTTAACATCCCATGACAGGGTTGTCACCGGGGAGCTGTTTTTT
NA NA 15 TRBJ1-1 TRBV4-1 CASSQFGGDSTEAFF TGCGCCAGCAGCCAATTTGGCGGTGATAGCACTGAAGCTTTCTTT
NA TRBD2 16 TRBJ2-2 TRBV11-3 CASSGGGDYGTGELFF TGTGCCAGCAGCGGCGGCGGGGACTACGGTACCGGGGAGCTGTTTTTT
NA NA 16 TRBJ2-7 TRBV7-6 CASSSSSRGAGYEQYF TGTGCCAGCAGCTCGTCAAGCCGGGGGGCCGGCTACGAGCAGTACTTC